This T cell receptor beta chain originates from a study of blood T cell repertoires in COVID-19. Study context: There were acute and convalescent COVID-19 samples, and they came from the United States, Italy and Spain. From T cells, B-cell-depleted T cells, or PBMCs came the material, which was cDNA or gDNA.

CDR3 length: 14 amino acids. Trimming pared 1 base from V and 9 bases from J, leaving 13 bases between. Germline CDR1 and CDR2: MNHEY and SVGAGI. Assay: immunoSEQ multiplex PCR; the TCRdb copy retains only in-frame clones and omits some. The sample includes 98,000 or so clones, around 86% seen only once; the top ten take approximately 4.1%. The material sequenced was peripheral blood. The TCR sequence derives from a woman in her 70s with acute or convalescent COVID-19. The V gene is TRBV6-5, the J gene TRBJ2-1; possibly TRBD1 for D (5 bases). The CDR3 bases are TGTGCCAGCAGTTACTTTTCAGGGTCTCGTGAGCAGTTCTTC. It codes for CASSYFSGSREQFF.